These 20 T cell receptor beta chains were all obtained from the same sample, sequenced in a study of glioma-infiltrating T cells. Using RNA template, CDR3s of TCR alpha and beta were amplified with iRepertoire arm-PCR. TCRdb re-derived calls from the multiplex PCR reads in MiXCR, one entry per CDR3 protein. The table records 95,000 to 110,000 distinct CDR3 sequences, approximately 28% of them present only once. What was sequenced was glioma tissue, nonneoplastic brain tissue, or PBMCs (not recorded which). These receptors were collected from a human donor with low-grade glioma or glioblastoma, undergoing nonglioma brain surgery, or in good health (not recorded which).

This clonotype was detected a few times. The V gene is TRBV4-2, the J gene TRBJ1-1; D unclear. V lost 0 bases to trimming and J lost 7 bases, with 12 bases between them. The CDR3 is made up of 14 amino acids. CDR1 and CDR2 (germline): LGHNA, YNFKEQ. Here the CDR3 DNA reads TGTGCCAGCAGCCAAGATTCTTCATGGATTGAAGCTTTCTTT. It specifies CASSQDSSWIEAFF.

Worth noting for this clonotype: This could be a read error, since a much larger clone is one nucleotide away. The chain recombines TRBV6-1 with TRBJ1-5; D is perhaps TRBD1 (6 bases). There are 15 residues in the CDR3. CDR1 MNHNS and CDR2 SASEGT come from the germline V gene. For the CDR3, the DNA is TGTGCCAGCAGGGAACAGGGTTCGGGCAATAAGCCCCAGCATTTT. It yields the protein CASREQGSGNKPQHF.

This clonotype was seen at least ten times. This chain connects TRBV24-1 to TRBJ2-7; D is unresolved. V was cut by 10 bases and J by 2 bases, with 14 bases left in between. Per the germline V gene, CDR1 is KGHDR and CDR2 is SFDVKD. The CDR3 runs to 13 residues. CDR3 in DNA: TGTGCCACGGCAGGATCGTTACCCTACGAGCAGTACTTC. Residues: CATAGSLPYEQYF.

The chain is built from TRBV28 and TRBJ1-5; D not resolved. V was pared by 10 bases and J by 2 bases, with 18 bases between. Germline V CDR1 and CDR2: MDHEN, SYDVKM. CDR3 length: 15 residues. CDR3: CAIVPAQFRNQPQHF. The CDR3 nucleotides are TGTGCCATCGTTCCGGCACAGTTTCGCAATCAGCCCCAGCATTTT.

This rearrangement joins TRBV6-5 to TRBJ2-2, with D tentatively TRBD1 (5 bases). The CDR3 covers 17 residues. Trimming took 0 bases from V and 0 from J, leaving 11 bases between them. The germline gives CDR1 MNHEY, CDR2 SVGAGI. CDR3 in DNA: TGTGCCAGCAGTTACTCGGTCGTGGGGCCGAACACCGGGGAGCTGTTTTTT. Its protein product is CASSYSVVGPNTGELFF.

J is TRBJ2-3 and V is TRBV12-3 or TRBV12-4; weak D call: TRBD2 (5 bases). The CDR3 runs to 13 residues. The V end was cut by 6 bases, the J end by 0 bases, with 7 bases between. The DNA of the CDR3 is TGTGCCAGCAGGGGAGATAGCACAGATACGCAGTATTTT. Residues: CASRGDSTDTQYF.

There are many counts of this clonotype. The chain recombines TRBV3-1 with TRBJ1-2; tentative D call: TRBD1 (5 bases). The germline V and J ends were trimmed by 5 bases and 5 bases, with 15 bases remaining between them. Germline CDR1 is LGHDT and CDR2 is YNNKEL (reference sequence). The CDR3 sequence is 14 residues long. Here the CDR3 reads CASSDGGTSYGYTF. CDR3 bases: TGTGCCAGCAGCGACGGGGGGACCTCTTATGGCTACACCTTC.

This clonotype was counted once. This chain joins TRBV19 and TRBJ2-1; 8 bases match TRBD2. V gave up 5 bases and J gave up 0 bases; unmatched junction bases: 9. Germline values: CDR1 LNHDA, CDR2 SQIVND (reference sequence). The CDR3 is made up of 17 amino acids. The CDR3 loop reads CASSPAVAGNSYNEQFF. CDR3 DNA: TGTGCCAGTAGTCCCGCGGTAGCGGGGAACTCCTACAATGAGCAGTTCTTC.

This clonotype has just one count. Possible read error: a much larger clone is one base away. The J gene is TRBJ2-2, the V gene TRBV10-3; D is ambiguous. V was shortened by 8 bases and J by 5 bases, with 18 bases between the two germline ends. This CDR3 has 15 amino acids. Germline V gene data show CDR1 as ENHRY and CDR2 as SYGVKD. The CDR3 coding sequence is TGTGCCATCGGATCCCTGGGGATGGAAACCGGGGAGCTGTTTTTT. Its protein is CAIGSLGMETGELFF.

A remark on this clonotype: This may arise from a read error, as a much more abundant clone is one base away. The chain uses TRBV7-2 and TRBJ1-1, with D uncertain. Deletions cut 9 bases from V and 8 bases from J, with 13 bases between. The CDR3 runs 11 residues. Germline V gene lookup returns CDR1 SGHTA and CDR2 FQGNSA. CDR3 residues: CASSIGEEAFF. The CDR3 nucleotides are TGTGCCAGTAGTATCGGGGAGGAAGCTTTCTTT.

This chain connects TRBV6-2 or TRBV6-3 to TRBJ1-1; no clear D. With 8 bases removed from V and 6 bases from J, the gap between germline ends came to 19 bases. The CDR3 has 14 residues. Germline lookup yields CDR1 MNHEY and CDR2 SVGEGT. CDR3 residues: CASALSRGGSEAFF. CDR3 nucleotide sequence: TGTGCCAGCGCCCTCTCCCGTGGTGGGTCTGAAGCTTTCTTT.

The sample holds a few counts of this clonotype. The CDR3 nucleotides are TGTGCCAGCAGCTTAGGGGGCCAGGGAGAGACCCAGTACTTC. Its protein is CASSLGGQGETQYF. This chain connects TRBV7-2 to TRBJ2-5, with TRBD1 as a possible D gene (5 bases). There are 14 residues in the CDR3. Trimming left V 1 base short and J 4 bases short, with 10 bases between. Germline V CDR1 and CDR2: SGHTA, FQGNSA. The variable domain in full, completed from reference TRBV7-2 and TRBJ2-5, reads GAGVSQSPSNKVTEKGKDVELRCDPISGHTALYWYRQSLGQGLEFLIYFQGNSAPDKSGLPSDRFSAERTGGSVSTLTIQRTQQEDSAVYLCASSLGGQGETQYFGPGTRLLVL.

Details on this clonotype: A read error may account for a junction end that differs from germline. The rearrangement links TRBV19 to TRBJ1-6, with D perhaps TRBD1 (5 bases). Looked up from germline, CDR1 is LNHDA and CDR2 is SQIVND (reference sequence). The CDR3 runs 16 residues. The CDR3 DNA is TGTGCCAGTAGTACCTCCGGGACGTCGGTGAATTCCCCCCTCCACTTT. It encodes CASSTSGTSVNSPLHF.

On this clonotype itself: A much larger clone lies one base from this, so it may be a read error. The chain recombines TRBV7-9 with TRBJ1-3; weak D call: TRBD1 (5 bases). The germline gives CDR1 SEHNR, CDR2 FQNEAQ (reference sequence). CDR3 length: 15 residues. The CDR3 sequence is CGSSLQGSPGNTIYF. CDR3 nucleotide sequence: TGTGGCAGCAGCCTTCAGGGAAGCCCCGGAAACACCATATATTTT.

The chain has TRBV5-1 and TRBJ2-3, with 10 bases fitting TRBD2. The germline V gene has CDR1 SGHRS and CDR2 YFSETQ. The CDR3 is 15 amino acids. V lost 0 bases to trimming and J lost 6 bases; unmatched junction nucleotides: 4. Here the CDR3 reads CASSLESSGGDTQYF. In nucleotides, the CDR3 is TGCGCCAGCAGCTTGGAGTCTAGCGGGGGCGATACGCAGTATTTT.

As to this clonotype: This may be a read error, as it is one base from a much larger clone. The chain has TRBV29-1 and TRBJ1-1; unclear D gene. With 6 bases removed from V and 5 bases from J, the gap between germline ends came to 10 bases. CDR3 length: 11 amino acids. In germline, CDR1 is SQVTM, CDR2 ANQGSEA. The CDR3 spells CSVPGRTEAFF. The CDR3 DNA sequence: TGCAGCGTCCCTGGAAGAACTGAAGCTTTCTTT.

This clonotype is a singleton in its sample. This clone may be a read error of a much larger clone one base away. The rearrangement links TRBV27 to TRBJ2-5; a possible D gene is TRBD1 (6 bases). The germline V gene has CDR1 MNHEY and CDR2 SMNVEV (reference sequence). There are 11 residues in the CDR3. Trimming took 8 bases from V and 5 from J, leaving 9 bases between them. The DNA for the CDR3 is TGTGCCAGCGGTACAGGGGAGACCCAGTACTTC. It specifies CASGTGETQYF.

CDR3 nucleotides: TGTGCCTGGGATCCCGGACAGCAAGAGACCCAGTACTTC. This sequence encodes CAWDPGQQETQYF. The J gene is TRBJ2-5, the V gene TRBV30; possibly TRBD1 for D (6 bases). The CDR3 is 13 residues long. V was pared by 5 bases and J by 2 bases, with 12 bases between. Looked up from germline, CDR1 is GTSNPN and CDR2 is SVGIG (reference sequence).

As to this clonotype: This may be a read error: a much more frequent sequence differs by one nucleotide. The genes are TRBV6-2 or TRBV6-3 and TRBJ2-7; the D gene could be TRBD1 or TRBD2 (5 bases each). The CDR3 is 14 residues long. Germline V CDR1 and CDR2: MNHEY, SVGEGT. CDR3 sequence: CASSFVSGAYQQYF. In DNA, the CDR3 is TGTGCCAGCAGTTTCGTATCCGGGGCCTACCAGCAGTACTTC.

This clonotype was detected many times. The rearrangement joins TRBV20-1 to TRBJ1-4; 7 bases map to TRBD1. Trimming at V came to 4 bases and at J to 4 bases, leaving 6 bases not matched to a gene. Germline V CDR1 and CDR2: DFQATT, SNEGSKA (reference sequence). The CDR3 covers 14 residues. CDR3 sequence: CSANPGQLNEKLFF. CDR3 sequence (DNA): TGCAGTGCTAACCCGGGACAGCTTAATGAAAAACTGTTTTTT.